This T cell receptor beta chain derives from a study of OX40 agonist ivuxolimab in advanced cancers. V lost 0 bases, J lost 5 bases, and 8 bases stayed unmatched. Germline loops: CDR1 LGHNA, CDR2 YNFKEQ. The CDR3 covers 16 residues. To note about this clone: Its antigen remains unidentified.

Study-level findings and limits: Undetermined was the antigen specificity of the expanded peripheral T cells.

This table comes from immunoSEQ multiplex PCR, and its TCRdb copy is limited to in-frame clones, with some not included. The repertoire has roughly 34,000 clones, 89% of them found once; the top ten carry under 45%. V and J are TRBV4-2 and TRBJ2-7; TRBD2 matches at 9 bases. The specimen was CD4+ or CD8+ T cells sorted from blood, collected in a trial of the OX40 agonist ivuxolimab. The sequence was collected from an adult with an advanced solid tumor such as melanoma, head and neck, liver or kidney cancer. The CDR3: CASSQDLRGGRNEQYF. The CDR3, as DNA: TGTGCCAGCAGCCAAGATCTGCGGGGGGGCCGCAACGAGCAGTACTTC.